This TCR beta chain emerged from a study of blood T cell repertoires in COVID-19. Across the whole study: COVID-19 samples, acute and convalescent, were from the United States, Italy and Spain. The cDNA or gDNA used as material had been derived from T cells, B-cell-depleted T cells, or PBMCs.

Original handling: How many nucleated cells were present was estimated from reference gene primer amplification. TCRdb's copy holds only in-frame clones and misses some; the assay was immunoSEQ multiplex PCR. V and J calls and clone size come straight from that table; D and trimming were deduced from the DNA. There are 130,000 to 150,000 clones in the sample; around 90% occur only once, and 1.5% to 2% lies in the top ten. This CDR3 comprises 13 residues. Deletions cut 7 bases from V and 1 base from J, with 9 bases between. CDR1 and CDR2 from the germline V gene are SGHRS and YFSETQ. Sequenced: peripheral blood. The chain carries TRBV5-1 and TRBJ2-1; unclear D gene. The receptor was isolated from a man aged 65-85 years with acute or convalescent COVID-19. The chain's CDR3 is CASSRWSYNEQFF. The DNA for the CDR3 is TGCGCCAGCTCTAGGTGGTCCTACAATGAGCAGTTCTTC.